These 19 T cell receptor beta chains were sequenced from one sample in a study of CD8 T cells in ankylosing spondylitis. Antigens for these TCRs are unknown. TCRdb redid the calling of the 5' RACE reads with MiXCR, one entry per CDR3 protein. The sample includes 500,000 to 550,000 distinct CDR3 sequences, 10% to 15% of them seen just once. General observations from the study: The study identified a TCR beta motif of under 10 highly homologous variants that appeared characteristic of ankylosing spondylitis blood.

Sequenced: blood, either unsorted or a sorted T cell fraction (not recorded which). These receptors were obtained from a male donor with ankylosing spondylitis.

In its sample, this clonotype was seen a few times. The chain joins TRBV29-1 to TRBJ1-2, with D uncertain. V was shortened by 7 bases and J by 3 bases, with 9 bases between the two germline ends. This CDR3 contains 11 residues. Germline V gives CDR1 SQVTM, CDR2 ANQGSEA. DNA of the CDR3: TGCAGCGCCTGGAATCACTATGGCTACACCTTC. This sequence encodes CSAWNHYGYTF.

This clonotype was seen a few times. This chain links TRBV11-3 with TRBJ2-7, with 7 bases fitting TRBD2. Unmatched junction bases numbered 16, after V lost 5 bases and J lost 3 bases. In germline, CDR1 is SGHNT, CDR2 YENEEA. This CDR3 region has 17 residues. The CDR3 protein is CASSPRGGAQGSYEQYV. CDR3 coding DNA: TGTGCCAGCAGCCCTCGGGGAGGGGCCCAGGGTAGCTACGAGCAGTACGTC.

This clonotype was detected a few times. The CDR3 loop is CSARTGQGIIDTQYF. For the CDR3, the DNA is TGCAGTGCTAGGACGGGACAGGGAATAATAGATACGCAGTATTTT. The chain uses TRBV20-1 and TRBJ2-3; 9 nucleotides line up with TRBD1. After removal of 3 bases from V and 5 bases from J, the junction contained 9 bases not matched to a gene. CDR1 and CDR2 (germline): DFQATT, SNEGSKA (reference sequence). The CDR3 runs to 15 residues.

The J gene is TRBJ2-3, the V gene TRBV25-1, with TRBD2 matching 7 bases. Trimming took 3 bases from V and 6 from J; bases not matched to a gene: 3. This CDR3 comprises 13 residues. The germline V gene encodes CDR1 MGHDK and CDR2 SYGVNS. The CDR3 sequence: CASSEGGIDTQYF. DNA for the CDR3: TGTGCCAGCAGTGAGGGGGGGATTGATACGCAGTATTTT. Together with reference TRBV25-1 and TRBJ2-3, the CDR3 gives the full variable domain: EADIYQTPRYLVIGTGKKITLECSQTMGHDKMYWYQQDPGMELHLIHYSYGVNSTEKGDLSSESTVSRIRTEHFPLTLESARPSHTSQYLCASSEGGIDTQYFGPGTRLTVL.

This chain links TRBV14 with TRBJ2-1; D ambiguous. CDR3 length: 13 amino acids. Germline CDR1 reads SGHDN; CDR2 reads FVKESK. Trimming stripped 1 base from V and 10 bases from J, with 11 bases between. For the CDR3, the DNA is TGTGCCAGCAGCCAAGTTGGCGGCGGAGAGCAGTTCTTC. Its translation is CASSQVGGGEQFF.

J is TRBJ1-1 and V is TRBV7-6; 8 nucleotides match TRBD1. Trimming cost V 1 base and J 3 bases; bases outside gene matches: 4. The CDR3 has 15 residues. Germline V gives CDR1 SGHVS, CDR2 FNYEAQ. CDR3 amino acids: CASSLDRGSDTEAFF. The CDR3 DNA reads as TGTGCCAGCAGCTTAGACAGGGGGAGCGACACTGAAGCTTTCTTT.

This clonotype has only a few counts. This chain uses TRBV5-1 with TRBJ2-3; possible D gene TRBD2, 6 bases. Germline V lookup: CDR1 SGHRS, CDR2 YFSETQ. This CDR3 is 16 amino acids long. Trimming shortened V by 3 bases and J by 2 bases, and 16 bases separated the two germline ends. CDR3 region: CASSSGVSGYTDTQYF. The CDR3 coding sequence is TGCGCCAGCAGCTCGGGGGTCAGCGGATACACAGATACGCAGTATTTT.

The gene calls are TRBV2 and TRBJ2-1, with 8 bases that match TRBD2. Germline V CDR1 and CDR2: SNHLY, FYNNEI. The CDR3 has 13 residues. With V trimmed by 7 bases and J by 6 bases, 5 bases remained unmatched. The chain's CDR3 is CASMVSGANEQFF. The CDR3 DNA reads TGTGCCAGCATGGTTAGCGGGGCCAATGAGCAGTTCTTC.

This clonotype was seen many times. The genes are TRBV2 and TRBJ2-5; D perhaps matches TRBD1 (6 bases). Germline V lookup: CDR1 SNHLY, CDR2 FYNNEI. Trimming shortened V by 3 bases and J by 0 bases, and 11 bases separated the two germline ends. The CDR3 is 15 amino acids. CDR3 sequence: CASSEGQSYQETQYF. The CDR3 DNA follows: TGTGCCAGCAGTGAGGGACAAAGCTACCAAGAGACCCAGTACTTC. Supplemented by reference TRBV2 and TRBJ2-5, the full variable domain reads EPEVTQTPSHQVTQMGQEVILRCVPISNHLYFYWYRQILGQKVEFLVSFYNNEISEKSEIFDDQFSVERPDGSNFTLKIRSTKLEDSAMYFCASSEGQSYQETQYFGPGTRLLVL.

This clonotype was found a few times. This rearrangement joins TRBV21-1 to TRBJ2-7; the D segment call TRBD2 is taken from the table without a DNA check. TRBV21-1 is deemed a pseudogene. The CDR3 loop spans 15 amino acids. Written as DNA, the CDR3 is TGTGCCAGCAGCAGTGGGCAGGGACTGAGCTACGAGCAGTACGTC. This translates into CASSSGQGLSYEQYV.

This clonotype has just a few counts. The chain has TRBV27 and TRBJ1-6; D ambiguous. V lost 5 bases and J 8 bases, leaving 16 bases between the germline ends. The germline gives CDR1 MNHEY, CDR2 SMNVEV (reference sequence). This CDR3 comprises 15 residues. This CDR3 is CASSPNLGRDSPLHF. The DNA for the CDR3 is TGTGCCAGCAGTCCTAACCTTGGGCGGGATTCACCCCTCCACTTT.

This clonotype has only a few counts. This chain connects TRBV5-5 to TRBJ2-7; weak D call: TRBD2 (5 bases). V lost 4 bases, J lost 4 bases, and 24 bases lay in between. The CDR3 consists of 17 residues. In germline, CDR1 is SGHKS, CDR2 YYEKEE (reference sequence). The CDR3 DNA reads TGTGCCAGCAGCCCCTGGTTAGCGCCGACTATAAGGTACGAGCAGTACGTC. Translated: CASSPWLAPTIRYEQYV.

CDR3 in amino acids: CASSLAEGALGEQYF. CDR3 bases: TGTGCCAGCAGCTTGGCCGAGGGGGCGCTGGGGGAGCAGTACTTC. The chain has TRBV5-5 and TRBJ2-7; TRBD1 matches 7 bases. Germline V lookup: CDR1 SGHKS, CDR2 YYEKEE (reference sequence). With V trimmed by 0 bases and J by 7 bases, 10 bases remained unmatched. The CDR3 is 15 residues long.

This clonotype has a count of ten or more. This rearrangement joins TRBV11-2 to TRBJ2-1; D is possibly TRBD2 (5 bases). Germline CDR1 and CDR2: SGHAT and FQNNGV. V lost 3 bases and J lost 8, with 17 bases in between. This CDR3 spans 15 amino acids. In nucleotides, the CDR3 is TGTGCCAGCAGCTTTGGGCCGGGGTTGAGCCATGAGCAGTTCTTC. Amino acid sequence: CASSFGPGLSHEQFF.

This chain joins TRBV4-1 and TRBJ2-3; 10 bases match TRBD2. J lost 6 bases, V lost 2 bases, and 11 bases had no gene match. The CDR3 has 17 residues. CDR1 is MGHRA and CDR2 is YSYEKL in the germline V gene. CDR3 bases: TGCGCCAGCAGCCAAAGGGACTCTAGCGGGAGCATGGATACGCAGTATTTT. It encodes CASSQRDSSGSMDTQYF.

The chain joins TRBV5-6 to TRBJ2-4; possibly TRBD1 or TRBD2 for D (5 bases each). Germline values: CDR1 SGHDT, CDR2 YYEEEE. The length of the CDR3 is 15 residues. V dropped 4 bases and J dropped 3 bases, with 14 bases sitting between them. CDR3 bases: TGTGCCAGCAGCCCGATGAGGGACGGCAAAAACATTCAGTACTTC. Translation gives CASSPMRDGKNIQYF.

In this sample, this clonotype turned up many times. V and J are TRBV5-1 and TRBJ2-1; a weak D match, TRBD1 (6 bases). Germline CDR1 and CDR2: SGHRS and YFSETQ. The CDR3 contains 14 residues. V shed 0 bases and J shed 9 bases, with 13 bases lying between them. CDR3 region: CASSLVGRGSEQFF. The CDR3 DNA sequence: TGCGCCAGCAGCTTGGTGGGCAGGGGTTCTGAGCAGTTCTTC.

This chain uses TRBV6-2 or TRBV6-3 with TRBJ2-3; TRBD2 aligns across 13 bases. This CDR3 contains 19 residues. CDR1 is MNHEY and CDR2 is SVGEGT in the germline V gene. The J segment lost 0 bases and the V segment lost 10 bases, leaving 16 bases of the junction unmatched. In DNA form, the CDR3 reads TGTGCCACCAACACCCCGCCGGGGACTAGCGGGAAAAGCACAGATACGCAGTATTTT. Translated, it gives CATNTPPGTSGKSTDTQYF.

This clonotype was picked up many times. For the CDR3, the DNA is TGCGCCAGCAGCCCCCTTGTATCGGGGTCCTACGAGCAGTACTTC. It specifies CASSPLVSGSYEQYF. The chain couples TRBV5-1 to TRBJ2-7; D may be TRBD2 (5 bases). Trimming took 4 bases from V and 1 from J, leaving 15 bases between them. CDR1 and CDR2 from the germline V gene are SGHRS and YFSETQ. This CDR3 contains 15 residues.